Listed below are T cell receptor beta chains from one sample, sequenced in a study of beta chain features in type 1 diabetes. Profiling relied on immunoSEQ multiplex PCR, and the TCRdb table lists in-frame clones only, not all of them. The data hold about 230,000 clones, with over 8.5% observed a single time. Sequences were obtained from naive CD4+ T cells from blood. The receptors come from a woman under 30 in good health. The CDR3 runs from the conserved cysteine through the conserved F or W. A D gene is named only where the DNA matches it firmly. Only some rows state a clone size, as once, few, many or a class for expanded clones.

CDR3 DNA: TGTGCCAGCAGCTTAGATCCTGGCCAGGGAGGTTCACCCCTCCACTTT
CDR3 protein: CASSLDPGQGGSPLHF
clone size: NA
J gene: TRBJ1-6
D gene: NA
CDR3 length: 16
V gene: TRBV7-6

CDR3 DNA: TGTGCCAGCAGCGTAGTGGCAGGGTCGGGCTACAATGAGCAGTTCTTC
CDR3 protein: CASSVVAGSGYNEQFF
clone size: few
J gene: TRBJ2-1
D gene: NA
CDR3 length: 16
V gene: TRBV9

CDR3 DNA: TGCGCCAGCATATCGGGGAACCAAGAGACCCAGTACTTC
CDR3 protein: CASISGNQETQYF
clone size: few
J gene: TRBJ2-5
D gene: NA
CDR3 length: 13
V gene: TRBV5-1

CDR3 DNA: TGCAGCGTAAGGGGGAGGGATGAAAAACTGTTTTTT
CDR3 protein: CSVRGRDEKLFF
clone size: few
J gene: TRBJ1-4
D gene: NA
CDR3 length: 12
V gene: TRBV29-1

CDR3 DNA: TGTGCCAGCTCACCATCAGGGGATGGCTACACCTTC
CDR3 protein: CASSPSGDGYTF
clone size: few
J gene: TRBJ1-2
D gene: NA
CDR3 length: 12
V gene: TRBV18

CDR3 DNA: TGCGCCAGCAGCTCGGGACAGGGAAACACTGAAGCTTTCTTT
CDR3 protein: CASSSGQGNTEAFF
clone size: few
J gene: TRBJ1-1
D gene: TRBD1
CDR3 length: 14
V gene: TRBV5-1

CDR3 DNA: TGTGCCAGCAGCCCCAGCGTAATCGCCTACAATGAGCAGTTCTTC
CDR3 protein: CASSPSVIAYNEQFF
clone size: few
J gene: TRBJ2-1
D gene: NA
CDR3 length: 15
V gene: TRBV5-6

CDR3 DNA: TGTGCCTGGAGTATAACTAGCGGCTACGAGCAGTACTTC
CDR3 protein: CAWSITSGYEQYF
clone size: few
J gene: TRBJ2-7
D gene: TRBD2
CDR3 length: 13
V gene: TRBV30

CDR3 DNA: TGTGCCAGTAGTATTGGGACAGGGCGGACAGATACGCAGTATTTT
CDR3 protein: CASSIGTGRTDTQYF
clone size: few
J gene: TRBJ2-3
D gene: TRBD1
CDR3 length: 15
V gene: TRBV19

CDR3 DNA: TGTGCCAGCAGCTTGGCTCTGACAGGGAGGACTGAAGCTTTCTTT
CDR3 protein: CASSLALTGRTEAFF
clone size: few
J gene: TRBJ1-1
D gene: TRBD1
CDR3 length: 15
V gene: TRBV5-4

CDR3 DNA: TGTGCCAGCTCACCTGCTAGCGGGGGACGCGGAGATACGCAGTATTTT
CDR3 protein: CASSPASGGRGDTQYF
clone size: few
J gene: TRBJ2-3
D gene: TRBD2
CDR3 length: 16
V gene: TRBV18

CDR3 DNA: TGCGCCAGCAGTCGGTCGACAGGGCGGGCAGATACGCAGTATTTT
CDR3 protein: CASSRSTGRADTQYF
clone size: few
J gene: TRBJ2-3
D gene: TRBD1
CDR3 length: 15
V gene: TRBV5-1

CDR3 DNA: TGTGCCAGCACCCCTCGGGGGGGAGGATACGAGCAGTACTTC
CDR3 protein: CASTPRGGGYEQYF
clone size: NA
J gene: TRBJ2-7
D gene: TRBD2
CDR3 length: 14
V gene: TRBV2

CDR3 DNA: TGTGCCAGCAGCCTATTGGGACAGGGAGTGGATGAGCAGTTCTTC
CDR3 protein: CASSLLGQGVDEQFF
clone size: NA
J gene: TRBJ2-1
D gene: TRBD1
CDR3 length: 15
V gene: TRBV7-9

CDR3 DNA: TGTGCCAGCAGCCCGACAGGGCGATACGAGCAGTACTTC
CDR3 protein: CASSPTGRYEQYF
clone size: NA
J gene: TRBJ2-7
D gene: TRBD1
CDR3 length: 13
V gene: TRBV9

CDR3 DNA: TGTGCCAGTAGTATAGGAGGACAGGGGTCCTACGAGCAGTACTTC
CDR3 protein: CASSIGGQGSYEQYF
clone size: few
J gene: TRBJ2-7
D gene: TRBD1
CDR3 length: 15
V gene: TRBV19

CDR3 DNA: TGTGCCTGGAGCCCTAGGGGGGGTGCGGAGCCCCAGCATTTT
CDR3 protein: CAWSPRGGAEPQHF
clone size: NA
J gene: TRBJ1-5
D gene: NA
CDR3 length: 14
V gene: TRBV30

CDR3 DNA: TGTGCCAGCAGCCATCGCCAACCGGGACAGAGCCACTACGAGCAGTACTTC
CDR3 protein: CASSHRQPGQSHYEQYF
clone size: few
J gene: TRBJ2-7
D gene: TRBD1
CDR3 length: 17
V gene: TRBV14

CDR3 DNA: TGTGCCAGCAGCTTCTCGGGGGGCTACCGGACCCAGTACTTC
CDR3 protein: CASSFSGGYRTQYF
clone size: few
J gene: TRBJ2-5
D gene: NA
CDR3 length: 14
V gene: TRBV7-8

CDR3 DNA: TGCGCCAGCAGCTTGGGCCTCGCCCGGGGGTGGAAAAACATTCAGTACTTC
CDR3 protein: CASSLGLARGWKNIQYF
clone size: few
J gene: TRBJ2-4
D gene: NA
CDR3 length: 17
V gene: TRBV4-1

CDR3 DNA: TGTGCCAGCAGCTACAGAGCCGGGGGGGACATTCAGTACTTC
CDR3 protein: CASSYRAGGDIQYF
clone size: many
J gene: TRBJ2-4
D gene: TRBD2
CDR3 length: 14
V gene: TRBV7-9

CDR3 DNA: TGCGCCAGCAGCCGGCTAGGAGCACAAGAGACCCAGTACTTC
CDR3 protein: CASSRLGAQETQYF
clone size: NA
J gene: TRBJ2-5
D gene: NA
CDR3 length: 14
V gene: TRBV4-1

CDR3 DNA: TGCGCCAGCAGCTTGGGCCGGGTTGGCCAAGAGACCCAGTACTTC
CDR3 protein: CASSLGRVGQETQYF
clone size: NA
J gene: TRBJ2-5
D gene: NA
CDR3 length: 15
V gene: TRBV5-1

CDR3 DNA: TGTGCCAGCAGCCCGACGAGCCGAGCGGTTGATGAGCAGTTCTTC
CDR3 protein: CASSPTSRAVDEQFF
clone size: few
J gene: TRBJ2-1
D gene: NA
CDR3 length: 15
V gene: TRBV7-9

CDR3 DNA: TGTGCCACCAGCAGGAGGCAGAATTCACCCCTCCACTTT
CDR3 protein: CATSRRQNSPLHF
clone size: NA
J gene: TRBJ1-6
D gene: NA
CDR3 length: 13
V gene: TRBV15

CDR3 DNA: TGCGCCAGCAGCTTCGGAGCGCAGTACGAGCAGTACTTC
CDR3 protein: CASSFGAQYEQYF
clone size: few
J gene: TRBJ2-7
D gene: NA
CDR3 length: 13
V gene: TRBV5-1

CDR3 DNA: TGTGCCAGCAGTTACCGGGCGGGAGGTGGCACAGATACGCAGTATTTT
CDR3 protein: CASSYRAGGGTDTQYF
clone size: NA
J gene: TRBJ2-3
D gene: TRBD2
CDR3 length: 16
V gene: TRBV6-5

CDR3 DNA: TGTGCCAGCTCACCTATACACATACAAGAGACCCAGTACTTC
CDR3 protein: CASSPIHIQETQYF
clone size: NA
J gene: TRBJ2-5
D gene: NA
CDR3 length: 14
V gene: TRBV18

CDR3 DNA: TGTGCCACCAGCATGTTGGCCTCCTACGAGCAGTACTTC
CDR3 protein: CATSMLASYEQYF
clone size: NA
J gene: TRBJ2-7
D gene: NA
CDR3 length: 13
V gene: TRBV15

CDR3 DNA: TGTGCCTGGTCCAGGGGTAAAGAGACCCAGTACTTC
CDR3 protein: CAWSRGKETQYF
clone size: few
J gene: TRBJ2-5
D gene: NA
CDR3 length: 12
V gene: TRBV30

CDR3 DNA: TGCGCCAGCAGCTTGGCGCTAGCGGGAGAGACCCAGTACTTC
CDR3 protein: CASSLALAGETQYF
clone size: NA
J gene: TRBJ2-5
D gene: TRBD2
CDR3 length: 14
V gene: TRBV5-1

CDR3 DNA: TGTGCCAGCAGCTTAACGGGGACAGGTTCAGTTGATACGCAGTATTTT
CDR3 protein: CASSLTGTGSVDTQYF
clone size: NA
J gene: TRBJ2-3
D gene: TRBD1
CDR3 length: 16
V gene: TRBV11-2

CDR3 DNA: TGCGCCAGCAGCTTGGCCGTCCAAGAGACCCAGTACTTC
CDR3 protein: CASSLAVQETQYF
clone size: few
J gene: TRBJ2-5
D gene: NA
CDR3 length: 13
V gene: TRBV5-1